Each of the 8 T cell receptor beta chains below was sequenced from the same sample in a study of T cell responses to AZD1222 COVID-19 vaccine. Repertoires were generated with immunoSEQ multiplex PCR, while TCRdb's copy carries only in-frame clones and drops some. The sample consists of 90,000 to 120,000 clones, around 90% of them appearing once. The sample in question was peripheral blood, obtained on day 0 of AZD1222 vaccination. These receptors originate from an adult in good health.

The chain joins TRBV19 to TRBJ1-1, with D unclear. Germline V gene data show CDR1 as LNHDA and CDR2 as SQIVND (reference sequence). The CDR3 is 14 amino acids. With 4 bases removed from V and 3 bases from J, the gap between germline ends came to 12 bases. The chain's CDR3 is CASSRSGRDTEAFF. The CDR3 DNA follows: TGTGCCAGTAGTAGGTCAGGTCGGGACACTGAAGCTTTCTTT.

V usage is TRBV4-2 and J usage is TRBJ2-2; perhaps TRBD1 as D (5 bases). CDR1 and CDR2 from the germline V gene are LGHNA and YNFKEQ. Trimming removed 1 base at V and 3 bases at J, with 6 bases between. CDR3 length: 14 amino acids. As DNA, the CDR3 is TGTGCCAGCAGCCAAGTCAGGGACACCGGGGAGCTGTTTTTT. Translating it yields CASSQVRDTGELFF.

Details on this clone: One junction end does not reproduce the germline sequence, and a read error may be involved. The sample carries other DNA sequences with the same CDR3. This chain connects TRBV4-1 to TRBJ2-5; 9 bases align to TRBD1. Per the germline V gene, CDR1 is MGHRA and CDR2 is YSYEKL. This CDR3 spans 20 amino acids. The CDR3 loop reads CASSQKTMASRDRDQETQYF. Written as DNA, the CDR3 is TGCGCCAGCAGCCAGAAGACCATGGCTTCGCGGGACAGGGACCAAGAGACCCAATACTTC.

V and J are TRBV4-1 and TRBJ1-5; possibly TRBD1 for D (6 bases). Germline V gives CDR1 MGHRA, CDR2 YSYEKL. CDR3 size: 16 residues. The germline V and J ends were trimmed by 4 bases and 6 bases, with 19 bases remaining between them. The CDR3 DNA is TGCGCCAGCAGCCCCCAAAGGGCGGGGGCGGGTCAGCCCCAGCATTTT. Residues: CASSPQRAGAGQPQHF.

This chain joins TRBV19 and TRBJ1-4; 10 bases align to TRBD1. J gave up 7 bases and V 7 bases, and 9 bases lay outside the gene matches. The CDR3 contains 15 residues. Germline CDR1 is LNHDA and CDR2 is SQIVND (reference sequence). CDR3 loop: CASIDPGQGIEKLFF. In DNA, the CDR3 is TGTGCCAGTATCGACCCGGGACAGGGGATTGAAAAACTGTTTTTT.

V gene TRBV27 combines with J gene TRBJ2-1; a possible D gene is TRBD2 (7 bases). The CDR3 sequence is 14 residues long. The ends were cut back, 4 bases at V and 6 bases at J, with 13 bases in the middle. Germline loops: CDR1 MNHEY, CDR2 SMNVEV (reference sequence). CDR3 DNA sequence: TGTGCCAGCAGTTGGGGGGGGCTAGCCAATGAGCAGTTCTTC. It translates to CASSWGGLANEQFF.

The V call is TRBV6-5, the J call TRBJ2-5; no reliable D call. The CDR3 is made up of 14 amino acids. The germline V and J ends were trimmed by 6 bases and 4 bases, with 15 bases remaining between them. Germline loops: CDR1 MNHEY, CDR2 SVGAGI. CDR3 sequence reads: CASSKHSPPETQYF. In DNA, the CDR3 is TGTGCCAGCAGCAAGCACTCCCCCCCAGAGACCCAGTACTTC.

The V call is TRBV7-2, the J call TRBJ2-4; D is uncertain. The germline V and J ends were trimmed by 2 bases and 7 bases, with 18 bases remaining between them. The germline V gene has CDR1 SGHTA and CDR2 FQGNSA. The CDR3 has 16 amino acids. The CDR3 region is CASSLTQDNRKNIQYF. The CDR3 DNA follows: TGTGCCAGCAGCTTAACGCAAGACAATAGGAAGAACATTCAGTACTTC.